Included here is one T cell receptor (beta chain) sequence, with context. Its specificity is unknown. In germline, CDR1 is SGHNT, CDR2 YYREEE (reference sequence). V was pared by 4 bases and J by 6 bases, with 10 bases of the junction left unmatched. The CDR3 spans 16 residues. This entry belongs to a study of cytomegalovirus exposure and HLA in healthy donors. Profiled with immunoSEQ multiplex PCR; TCRdb holds only in-frame clones, not every one. This table has some 140,000 clones, approximately 84% appearing once. Study results and limitations: The majority of TCR sequences were rare, yet some public TCRs appeared in many donors. The study listed around 150 cytomegalovirus-associated TCR beta chains.

The chain combines TRBV5-4 with TRBJ1-4; 9 nucleotides align to TRBD1. Sequencing used PBMCs. The origin of this receptor is a man aged 25-40 years in good health and CMV-seropositive. The CDR3 protein is CASSLGTGNTYEKLFF. The CDR3 region has the DNA TGTGCCAGCAGCCTGGGGACAGGGAATACCTATGAAAAACTGTTTTTT.